One and the same sample provided the 9 T cell receptor beta chains below, sequenced in a study of blood T cell repertoires in COVID-19. Repertoires were generated with immunoSEQ multiplex PCR, while TCRdb's copy carries only in-frame clones and drops some. The sample yields under 200,000 clones, 70% to 90% seen once. Sequences were obtained from PBMCs or T cells enriched from blood (not recorded which). The receptors stem from a woman between 50 and 59 years old who had recovered from COVID-19.

J is TRBJ1-1 and V is TRBV7-2, with TRBD1 matching over 9 bases. This CDR3 is 14 amino acids long. The ends lost 4 bases at V and 3 bases at J; junction bases unmatched: 3. Germline V gives CDR1 SGHTA, CDR2 FQGNSA. Written as DNA, the CDR3 is TGTGCCAGCAGCTACCGGGACAGGGACACTGAAGCTTTCTTT. It is translated as CASSYRDRDTEAFF.

The V gene is TRBV6-5, the J gene TRBJ1-1; 8 nucleotides agree with TRBD1. Germline V gene sequence: CDR1 MNHEY, CDR2 SVGAGI. The CDR3 length is 13 residues. J was trimmed by 3 bases and V by 6 bases; bases with no gene match: 3. The CDR3 nucleotides read TGTGCCAGCAGCTCGGACAGGGACACTGAAGCTTTCTTT. Translated, it gives CASSSDRDTEAFF.

The V and J genes are TRBV18 and TRBJ2-5; TRBD1 matches at 8 bases. Looked up from germline, CDR1 is KGHSH and CDR2 is LQKENI. The CDR3 contains 15 residues. The junction had 5 bases not matched to a gene; V was cut back by 5 bases and J by 0 bases. CDR3 in amino acids: CASSDRDRYQETQYF. The CDR3 nucleotides are TGTGCCAGCTCAGACAGGGACAGGTACCAAGAGACCCAGTACTTC.

CDR3 residues: CASSGRGLGAFF. The CDR3 region has the DNA TGTGCCAGCAGCGGCCGAGGACTTGGAGCTTTCTTT. The V gene is TRBV11-3, the J gene TRBJ1-1; D not certain. Germline V lookup: CDR1 SGHNT, CDR2 YENEEA. Trimming left V 5 bases short and J 10 bases short, with 14 bases between. The CDR3 contains 12 residues.

The CDR3 DNA reads TGTGCTAGTGACCTAAACAGCAATCAGCCCCAGCATTTT. Its translation: CASDLNSNQPQHF. The rearrangement joins TRBV12-5 to TRBJ1-5, with D unclear. This CDR3 comprises 13 residues. Between the trimmed V and J ends, which lost 7 bases and 1 base, there was a span of 8 bases. CDR1 is LGHNT, CDR2 FRNRAP, per germline.

CDR3 region: CSVVSGGYEQYF. As DNA, the CDR3 is TGCAGCGTTGTTTCGGGGGGATACGAGCAGTACTTC. The chain combines TRBV29-1 with TRBJ2-7, with TRBD2 matching 7 bases. The CDR3 totals 12 residues. From germline, CDR1 is SQVTM and CDR2 ANQGSEA. Trimming took 4 bases from V and 4 from J; bases not matched to a gene: 4.

The chain is built from TRBV4-1 and TRBJ2-7; 7 positions match TRBD2. After removal of 0 bases from V and 0 bases from J, the junction contained 5 bases not matched to a gene. Germline assignment: CDR1 MGHRA and CDR2 YSYEKL. This CDR3 contains 16 residues. CDR3 in DNA: TGCGCCAGCAGCCAAGAAGGAGCGGGGAGCTCCTACGAGCAGTACTTC. This gives the protein CASSQEGAGSSYEQYF.

This clone was counted once. V and J are TRBV28 and TRBJ1-2; TRBD1 aligns across 8 bases. This CDR3 has 13 residues. V was pared by 5 bases and J by 4 bases, with 3 bases of the junction left unmatched. Germline V gene sequence: CDR1 MDHEN, CDR2 SYDVKM. CDR3 sequence: CASSTGGPYGYTF. The CDR3, as DNA: TGTGCCAGCAGTACAGGGGGGCCCTATGGCTACACCTTC.

The J gene is TRBJ1-4, the V gene TRBV7-2; TRBD1 agrees at 7 bases. Trimming cost V 4 bases and J 3 bases; bases outside gene matches: 8. Germline values: CDR1 SGHTA, CDR2 FQGNSA. CDR3 length equals 16 residues. CDR3 DNA: TGTGCCAGCAGCTCACAGACCGGGACAGCTAATGAAAAACTGTTTTTT. The encoded protein is CASSSQTGTANEKLFF.